This T cell receptor (beta chain) was recovered during a study of blood T cell repertoires in COVID-19. Trimming stripped 0 bases from V and 9 bases from J, with 14 bases between. The germline V gene has CDR1 GTSNPN and CDR2 SVGIG (reference sequence). The CDR3 totals 13 residues. Assay: immunoSEQ multiplex PCR; the TCRdb copy retains only in-frame clones and omits some. This sample has about 90,000 clones; around 81% occur once, and the top ten carry roughly 6.2%. The sample taken for sequencing was peripheral blood. The V gene is TRBV30, the J gene TRBJ1-2, with D maybe TRBD1 (6 bases). The receptor was isolated from a man aged 60 to 69 with acute or convalescent COVID-19. CDR3 sequence: CAWSVGTGSSYTF. CDR3 nucleotide sequence: TGTGCCTGGAGTGTAGGTACAGGGAGCAGCTACACCTTC.